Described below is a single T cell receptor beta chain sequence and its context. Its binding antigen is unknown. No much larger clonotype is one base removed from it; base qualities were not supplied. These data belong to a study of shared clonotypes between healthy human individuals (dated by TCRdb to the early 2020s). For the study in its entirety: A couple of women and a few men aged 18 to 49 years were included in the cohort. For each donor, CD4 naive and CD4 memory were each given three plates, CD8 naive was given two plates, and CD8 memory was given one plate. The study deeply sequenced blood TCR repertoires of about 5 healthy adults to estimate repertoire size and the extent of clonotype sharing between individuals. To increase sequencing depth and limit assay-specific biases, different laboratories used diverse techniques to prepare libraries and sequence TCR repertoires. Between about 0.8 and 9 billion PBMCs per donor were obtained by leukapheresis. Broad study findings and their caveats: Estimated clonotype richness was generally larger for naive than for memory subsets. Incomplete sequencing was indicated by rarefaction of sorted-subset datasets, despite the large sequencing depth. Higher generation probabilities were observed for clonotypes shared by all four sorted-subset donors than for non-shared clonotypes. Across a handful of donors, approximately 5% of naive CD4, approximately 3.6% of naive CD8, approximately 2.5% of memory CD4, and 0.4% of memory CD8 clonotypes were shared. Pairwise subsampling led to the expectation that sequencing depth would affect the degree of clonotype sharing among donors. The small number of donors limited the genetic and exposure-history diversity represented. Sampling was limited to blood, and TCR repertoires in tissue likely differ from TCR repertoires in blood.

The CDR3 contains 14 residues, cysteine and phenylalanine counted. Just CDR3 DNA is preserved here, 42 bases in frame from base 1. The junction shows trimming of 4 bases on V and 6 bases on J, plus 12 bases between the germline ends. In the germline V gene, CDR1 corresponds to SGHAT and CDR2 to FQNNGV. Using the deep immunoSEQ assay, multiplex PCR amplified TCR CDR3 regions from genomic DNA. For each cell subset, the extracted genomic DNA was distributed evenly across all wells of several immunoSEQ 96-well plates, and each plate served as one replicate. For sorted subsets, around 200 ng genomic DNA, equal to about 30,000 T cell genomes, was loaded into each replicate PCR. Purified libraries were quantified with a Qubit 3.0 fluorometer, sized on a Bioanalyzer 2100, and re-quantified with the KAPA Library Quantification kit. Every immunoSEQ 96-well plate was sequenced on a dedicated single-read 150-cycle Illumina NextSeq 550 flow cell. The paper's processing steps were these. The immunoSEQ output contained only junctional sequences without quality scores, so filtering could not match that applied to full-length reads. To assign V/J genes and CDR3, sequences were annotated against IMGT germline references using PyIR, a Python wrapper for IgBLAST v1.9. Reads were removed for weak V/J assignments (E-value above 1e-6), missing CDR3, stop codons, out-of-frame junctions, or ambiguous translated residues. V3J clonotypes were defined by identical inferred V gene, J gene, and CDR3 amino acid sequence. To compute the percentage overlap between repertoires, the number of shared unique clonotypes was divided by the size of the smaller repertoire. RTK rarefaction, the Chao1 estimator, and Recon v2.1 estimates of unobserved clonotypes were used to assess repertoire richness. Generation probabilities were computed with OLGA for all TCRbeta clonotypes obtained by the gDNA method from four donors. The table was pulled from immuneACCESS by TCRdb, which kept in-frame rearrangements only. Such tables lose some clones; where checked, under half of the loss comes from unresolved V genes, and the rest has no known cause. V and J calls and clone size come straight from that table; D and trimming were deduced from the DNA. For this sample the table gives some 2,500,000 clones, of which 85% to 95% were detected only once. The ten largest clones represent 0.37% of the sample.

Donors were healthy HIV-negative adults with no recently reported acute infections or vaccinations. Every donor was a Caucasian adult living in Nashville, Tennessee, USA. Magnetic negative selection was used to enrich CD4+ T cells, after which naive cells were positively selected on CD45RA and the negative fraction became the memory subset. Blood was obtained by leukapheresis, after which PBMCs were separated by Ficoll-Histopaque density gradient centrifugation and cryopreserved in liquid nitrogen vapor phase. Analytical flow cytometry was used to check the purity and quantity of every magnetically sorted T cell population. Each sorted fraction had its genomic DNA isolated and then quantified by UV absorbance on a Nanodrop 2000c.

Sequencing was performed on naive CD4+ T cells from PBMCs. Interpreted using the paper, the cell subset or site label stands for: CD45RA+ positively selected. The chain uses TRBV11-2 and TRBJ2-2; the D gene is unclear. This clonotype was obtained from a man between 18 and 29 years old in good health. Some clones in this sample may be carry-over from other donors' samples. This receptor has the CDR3 CASSSGSQSGELFF. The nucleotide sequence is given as TGTGCCAGCAGCTCCGGGTCCCAATCCGGGGAGCTGTTTTTT.